This T cell receptor beta chain was identified during a study of shared T cell receptors in the human thymus. V shed 5 bases and J 1 base; nucleotides not matched to a gene: 8. Per germline, CDR1 SEHNR and CDR2 FQNEAQ (reference sequence). The CDR3 is 16 residues long. Generated by immunoSEQ multiplex PCR, the TCRdb table keeps only in-frame clones and is missing some. The sample gives 600,000 to 900,000 clones, approximately 85% of which show up once; over 0.008% is in the top ten. The same sample was also studied in work on human thymus T cells.

Source material: thymocytes. This TCR derives from a girl under three years old with a congenital heart defect. The chain recombines TRBV7-9 with TRBJ1-1; 9 bases map to TRBD1. CDR3 region: CASSPRTGGSNTEAFF. The CDR3, as DNA: TGTGCCAGCAGCCCCAGAACAGGGGGCTCGAACACTGAAGCTTTCTTT.